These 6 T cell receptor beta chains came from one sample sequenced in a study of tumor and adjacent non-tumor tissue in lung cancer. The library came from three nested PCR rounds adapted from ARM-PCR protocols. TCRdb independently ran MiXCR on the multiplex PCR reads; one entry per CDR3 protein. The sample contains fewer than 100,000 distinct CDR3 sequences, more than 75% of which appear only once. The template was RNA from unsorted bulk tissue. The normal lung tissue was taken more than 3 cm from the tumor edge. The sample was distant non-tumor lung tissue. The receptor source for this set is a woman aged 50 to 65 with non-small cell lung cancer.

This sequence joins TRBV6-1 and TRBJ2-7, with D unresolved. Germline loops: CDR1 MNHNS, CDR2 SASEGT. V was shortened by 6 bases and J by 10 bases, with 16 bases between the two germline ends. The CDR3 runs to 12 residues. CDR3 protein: CASSYIRLDQYF. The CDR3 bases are TGTGCCAGCAGCTACATCAGGCTAGATCAGTACTTC.

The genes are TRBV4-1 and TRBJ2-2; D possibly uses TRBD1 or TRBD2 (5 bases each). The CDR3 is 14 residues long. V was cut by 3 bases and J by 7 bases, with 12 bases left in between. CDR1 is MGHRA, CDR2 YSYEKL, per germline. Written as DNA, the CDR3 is TGCGCCAGCAGCCATGAGAGGGGTCACGGGGAGCTGTTTTTT. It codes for CASSHERGHGELFF.

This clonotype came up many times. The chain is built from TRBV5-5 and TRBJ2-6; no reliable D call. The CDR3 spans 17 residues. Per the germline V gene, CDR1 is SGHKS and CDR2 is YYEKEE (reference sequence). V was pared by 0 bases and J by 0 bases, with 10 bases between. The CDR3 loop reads CASSLEGKTSGANVLTF. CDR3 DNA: TGTGCCAGCAGCTTGGAGGGCAAGACCTCTGGGGCCAACGTCCTGACTTTC.

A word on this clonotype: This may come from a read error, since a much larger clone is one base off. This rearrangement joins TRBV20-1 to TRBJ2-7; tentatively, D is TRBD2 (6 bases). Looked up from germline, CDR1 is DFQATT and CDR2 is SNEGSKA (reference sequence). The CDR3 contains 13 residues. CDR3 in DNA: TGCAGTGCTAGAGCGGGAGCAATCTACGAGCATTACTTC. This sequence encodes CSARAGAIYEHYF.

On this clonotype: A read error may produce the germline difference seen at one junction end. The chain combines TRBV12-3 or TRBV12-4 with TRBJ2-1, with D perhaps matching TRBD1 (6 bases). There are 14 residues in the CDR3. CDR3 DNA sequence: TGTGCCAGCAGTTGGGGCAGGGGTTACAATGAACAGCTCTTC. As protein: CASSWGRGYNEQLF.

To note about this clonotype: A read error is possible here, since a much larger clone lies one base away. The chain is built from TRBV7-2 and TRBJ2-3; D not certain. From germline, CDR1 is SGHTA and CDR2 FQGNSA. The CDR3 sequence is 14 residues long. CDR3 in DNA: TGTGTCAGCAGCCCCGACGGGAGCACAGATACGCAGTATTTT. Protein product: CVSSPDGSTDTQYF.